The entry below gives a single T cell receptor (beta chain) sequence along with its context. What it binds is not known. The data are from a study of cytomegalovirus exposure and HLA in healthy donors. For the study at large: Early release data held roughly 90 million unique TCRs from HLA-typed donors. Whole-study results and caveats: A likely sequencing artifact accounted for one observed cluster of highly shared sequence variants. Usually a TCR sequence was rare, but some public TCRs were found in many donors.

This CDR3 region has 12 residues. Per germline, CDR1 SQVTM and CDR2 ANQGSEA. Trimming removed 7 bases from V and 2 bases from J, with 10 bases in between. Researchers ran the PCR with 60 Vbeta and 13 Jbeta primers. Sequenced by immunoSEQ multiplex PCR; TCRdb stores in-frame clones only, minus some. The sample shows a few hundred thousand clones, about 90% of them seen only once. This sequence joins TRBV29-1 and TRBJ2-3, with D possibly TRBD1 on 5 matching bases. The sequencing input was PBMCs. This receptor was taken from a girl aged 2 to 9 in good health and CMV-seronegative. The CDR3 spells CSGGFSTDTQYF. The CDR3 DNA is TGCAGCGGGGGCTTCTCCACAGATACGCAGTATTTT.